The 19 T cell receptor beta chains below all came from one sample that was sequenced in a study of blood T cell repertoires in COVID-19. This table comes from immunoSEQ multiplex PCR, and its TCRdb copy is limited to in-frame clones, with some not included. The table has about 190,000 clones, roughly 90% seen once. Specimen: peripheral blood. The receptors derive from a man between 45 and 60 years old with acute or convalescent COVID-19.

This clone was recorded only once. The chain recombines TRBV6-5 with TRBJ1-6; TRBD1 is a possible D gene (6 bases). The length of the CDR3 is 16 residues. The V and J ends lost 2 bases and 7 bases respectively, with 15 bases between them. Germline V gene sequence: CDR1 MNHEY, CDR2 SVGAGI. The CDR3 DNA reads TGTGCCAGCAGTTACGGAAATACAGGGTACAATTCACCCCTCCACTTT. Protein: CASSYGNTGYNSPLHF.

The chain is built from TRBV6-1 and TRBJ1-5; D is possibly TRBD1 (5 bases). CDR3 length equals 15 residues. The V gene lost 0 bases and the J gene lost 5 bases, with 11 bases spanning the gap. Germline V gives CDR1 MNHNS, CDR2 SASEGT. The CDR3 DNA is TGTGCCAGCAGTGAAGCCTCAGGGCGGTATCAGCCCCAGCATTTT. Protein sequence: CASSEASGRYQPQHF.

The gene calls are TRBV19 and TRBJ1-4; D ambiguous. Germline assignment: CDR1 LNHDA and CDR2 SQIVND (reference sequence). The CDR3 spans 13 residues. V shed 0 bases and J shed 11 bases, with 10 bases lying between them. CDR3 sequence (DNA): TGTGCCAGTAGTATAGATCGAGGTTGGAAACTGTTTTTT. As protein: CASSIDRGWKLFF.

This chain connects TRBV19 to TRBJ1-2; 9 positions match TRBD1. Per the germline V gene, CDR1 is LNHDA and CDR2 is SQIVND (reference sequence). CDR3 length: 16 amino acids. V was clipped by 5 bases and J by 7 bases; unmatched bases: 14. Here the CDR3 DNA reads TGTGCCAGTAGTTACCGCCGACAGGGGGGACCTTTTGGCTACACCTTC. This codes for CASSYRRQGGPFGYTF.

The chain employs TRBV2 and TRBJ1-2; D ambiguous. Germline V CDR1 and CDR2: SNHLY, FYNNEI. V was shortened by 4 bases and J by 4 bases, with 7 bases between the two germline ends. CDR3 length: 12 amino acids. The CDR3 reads CASSGGLYGYTF. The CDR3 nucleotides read TGTGCCAGCAGTGGAGGGCTCTATGGCTACACCTTC.

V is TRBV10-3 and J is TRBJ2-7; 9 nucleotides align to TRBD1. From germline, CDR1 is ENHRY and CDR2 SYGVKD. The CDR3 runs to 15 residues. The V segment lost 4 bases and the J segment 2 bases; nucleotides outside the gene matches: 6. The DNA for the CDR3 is TGTGCCATCAGTGGAACGGGGGACAGGGCCTACGAGCAGTACTTC. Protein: CAISGTGDRAYEQYF.

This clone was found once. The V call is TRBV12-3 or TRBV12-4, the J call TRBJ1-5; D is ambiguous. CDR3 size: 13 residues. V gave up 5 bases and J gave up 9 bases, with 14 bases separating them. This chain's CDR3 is CASSVGPQLPQHF. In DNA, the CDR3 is TGTGCCAGCAGTGTAGGGCCACAGCTGCCCCAGCATTTT.

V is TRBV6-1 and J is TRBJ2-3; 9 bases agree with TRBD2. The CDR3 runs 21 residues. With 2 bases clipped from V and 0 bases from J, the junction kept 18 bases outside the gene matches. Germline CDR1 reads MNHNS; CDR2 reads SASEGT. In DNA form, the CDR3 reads TGTGCCAGCAGTGAATTCTACGGACTAGCGACGCCCGGTCCCAGCACAGATACGCAGTATTTT. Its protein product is CASSEFYGLATPGPSTDTQYF.

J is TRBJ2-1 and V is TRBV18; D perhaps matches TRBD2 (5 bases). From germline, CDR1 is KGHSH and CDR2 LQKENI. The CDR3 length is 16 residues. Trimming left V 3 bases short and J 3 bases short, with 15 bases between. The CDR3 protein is CASSPPVVRVYNEQFF. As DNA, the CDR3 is TGTGCCAGCTCACCCCCGGTTGTGAGGGTCTACAATGAGCAGTTCTTC.

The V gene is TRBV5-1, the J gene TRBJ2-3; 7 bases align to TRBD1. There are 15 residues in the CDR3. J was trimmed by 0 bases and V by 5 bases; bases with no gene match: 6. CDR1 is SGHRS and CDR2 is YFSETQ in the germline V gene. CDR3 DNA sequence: TGCGCCAGCAGGTCCGGGACAGTAAGCACAGATACGCAGTATTTT. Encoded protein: CASRSGTVSTDTQYF.

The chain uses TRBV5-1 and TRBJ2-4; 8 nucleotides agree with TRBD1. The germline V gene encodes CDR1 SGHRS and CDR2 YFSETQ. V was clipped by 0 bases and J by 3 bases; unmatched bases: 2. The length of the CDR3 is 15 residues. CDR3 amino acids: CASSLAGTGKNIQYF. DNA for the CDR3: TGCGCCAGCAGCTTGGCTGGGACAGGCAAAAACATTCAGTACTTC.

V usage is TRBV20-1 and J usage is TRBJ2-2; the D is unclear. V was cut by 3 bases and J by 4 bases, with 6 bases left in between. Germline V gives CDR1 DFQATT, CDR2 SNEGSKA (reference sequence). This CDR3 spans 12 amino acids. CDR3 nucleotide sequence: TGCAGTGCTAGTTCGAGCACCGGGGAGCTGTTTTTT. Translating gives CSASSSTGELFF.

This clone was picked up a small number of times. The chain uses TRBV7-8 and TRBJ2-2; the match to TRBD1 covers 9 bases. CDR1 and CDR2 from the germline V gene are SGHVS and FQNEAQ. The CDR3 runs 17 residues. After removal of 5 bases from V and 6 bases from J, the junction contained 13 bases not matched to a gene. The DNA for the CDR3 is TGTGCCAGCAGCCTCTCCTCGGGACAGGGTGGCGCCGGGGAGCTGTTTTTT. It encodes CASSLSSGQGGAGELFF.

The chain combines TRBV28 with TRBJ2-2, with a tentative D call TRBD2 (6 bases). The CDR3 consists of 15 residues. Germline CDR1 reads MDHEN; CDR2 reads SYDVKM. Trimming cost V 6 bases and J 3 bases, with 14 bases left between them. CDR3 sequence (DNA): TGTGCCAGCAGCTCGACTAGTCAATACACCGGGGAGCTGTTTTTT. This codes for CASSSTSQYTGELFF. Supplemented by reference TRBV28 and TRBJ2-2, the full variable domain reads DVKVTQSSRYLVKRTGEKVFLECVQDMDHENMFWYRQDPGLGLRLIYFSYDVKMKEKGDIPEGYSVSREKKERFSLILESASTNQTSMYLCASSSTSQYTGELFFGEGSRLTVL.

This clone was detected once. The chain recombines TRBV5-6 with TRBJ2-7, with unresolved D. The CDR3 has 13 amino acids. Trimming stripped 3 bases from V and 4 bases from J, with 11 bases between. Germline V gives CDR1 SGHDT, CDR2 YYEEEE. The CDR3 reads CASSSPTGYEQYV. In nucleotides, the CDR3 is TGTGCCAGCAGCTCACCTACCGGGTACGAGCAGTACGTC.

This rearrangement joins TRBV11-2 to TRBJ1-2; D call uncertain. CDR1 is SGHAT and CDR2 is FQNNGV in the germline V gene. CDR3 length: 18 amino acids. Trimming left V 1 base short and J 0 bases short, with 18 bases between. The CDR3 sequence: CASSLVSPGSPTNYGYTF. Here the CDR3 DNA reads TGTGCCAGCAGCTTAGTTTCCCCAGGTTCACCTACTAACTATGGCTACACCTTC.

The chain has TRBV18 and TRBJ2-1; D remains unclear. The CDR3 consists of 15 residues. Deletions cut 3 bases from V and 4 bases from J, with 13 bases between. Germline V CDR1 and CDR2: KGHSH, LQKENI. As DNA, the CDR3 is TGTGCCAGCTCACCCGAGGCTAGTTCGTACAATGAGCAGTTCTTC. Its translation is CASSPEASSYNEQFF.

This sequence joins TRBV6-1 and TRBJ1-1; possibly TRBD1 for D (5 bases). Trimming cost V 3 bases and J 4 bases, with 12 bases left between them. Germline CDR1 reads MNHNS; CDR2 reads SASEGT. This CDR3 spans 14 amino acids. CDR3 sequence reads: CASSESREGTEAFF. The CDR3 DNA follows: TGTGCCAGCAGTGAGAGCAGGGAGGGCACTGAAGCTTTCTTT.

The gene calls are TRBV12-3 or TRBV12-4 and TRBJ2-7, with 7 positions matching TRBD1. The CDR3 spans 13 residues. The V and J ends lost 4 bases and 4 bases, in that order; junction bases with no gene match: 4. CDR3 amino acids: CASSWAGGYEQYF. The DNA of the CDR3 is TGTGCCAGCAGTTGGGCAGGGGGTTACGAGCAGTACTTC.